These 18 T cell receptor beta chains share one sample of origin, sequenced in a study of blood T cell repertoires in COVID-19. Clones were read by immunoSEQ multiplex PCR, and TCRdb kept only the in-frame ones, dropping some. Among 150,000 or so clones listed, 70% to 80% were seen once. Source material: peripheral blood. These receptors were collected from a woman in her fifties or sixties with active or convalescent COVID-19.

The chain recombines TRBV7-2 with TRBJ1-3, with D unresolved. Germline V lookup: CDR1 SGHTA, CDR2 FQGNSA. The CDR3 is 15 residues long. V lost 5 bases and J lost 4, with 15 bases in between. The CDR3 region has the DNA TGTGCCAGCAGCCGGTCGGGCGCGGGGGGAAACACCATATATTTT. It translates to CASSRSGAGGNTIYF.

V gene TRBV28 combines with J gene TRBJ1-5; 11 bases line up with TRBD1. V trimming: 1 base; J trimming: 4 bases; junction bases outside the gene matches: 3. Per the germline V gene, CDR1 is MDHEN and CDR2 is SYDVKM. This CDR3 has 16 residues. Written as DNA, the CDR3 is TGTGCCAGCAGTTTATTAGGGACAGGGGGGAATCAGCCCCAGCATTTT. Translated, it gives CASSLLGTGGNQPQHF.

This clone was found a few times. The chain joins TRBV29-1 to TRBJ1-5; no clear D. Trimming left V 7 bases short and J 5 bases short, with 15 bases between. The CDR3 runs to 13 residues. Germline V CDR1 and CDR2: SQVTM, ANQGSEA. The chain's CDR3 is CSALTDGDQPQHF. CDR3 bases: TGCAGCGCGTTAACCGACGGGGATCAGCCCCAGCATTTT.

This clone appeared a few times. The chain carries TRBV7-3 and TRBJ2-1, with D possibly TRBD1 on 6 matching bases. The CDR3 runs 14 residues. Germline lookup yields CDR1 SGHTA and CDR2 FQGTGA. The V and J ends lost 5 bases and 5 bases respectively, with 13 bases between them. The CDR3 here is CASSPSGTNNEQFF. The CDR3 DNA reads TGTGCCAGCAGCCCCTCGGGGACAAACAATGAGCAGTTCTTC. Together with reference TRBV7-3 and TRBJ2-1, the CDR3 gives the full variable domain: GAGVSQTPSNKVTEKGKYVELRCDPISGHTALYWYRQSLGQGPEFLIYFQGTGAADDSGLPNDRFFAVRPEGSVSTLKIQRTERGDSAVYLCASSPSGTNNEQFFGPGTRLTVL.

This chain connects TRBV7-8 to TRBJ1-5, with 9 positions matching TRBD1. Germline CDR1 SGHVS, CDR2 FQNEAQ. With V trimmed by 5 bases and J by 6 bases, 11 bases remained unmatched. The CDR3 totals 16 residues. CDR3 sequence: CASSPQTGGIVQPQHF. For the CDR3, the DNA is TGTGCCAGCAGCCCCCAGACAGGGGGTATTGTTCAGCCCCAGCATTTT.

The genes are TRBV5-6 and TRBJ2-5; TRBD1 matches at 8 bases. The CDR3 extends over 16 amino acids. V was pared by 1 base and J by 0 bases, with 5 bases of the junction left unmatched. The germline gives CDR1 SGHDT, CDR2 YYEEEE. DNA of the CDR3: TGTGCCAGCAGCTTGACCAGGGGGCCATACCAAGAGACCCAGTACTTC. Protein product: CASSLTRGPYQETQYF. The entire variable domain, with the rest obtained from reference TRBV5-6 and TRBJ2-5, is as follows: DAGVTQSPTHLIKTRGQQVTLRCSPKSGHDTVSWYQQALGQGPQFIFQYYEEEERQRGNFPDRFSGHQFPNYSSELNVNALLLGDSALYLCASSLTRGPYQETQYFGPGTRLLVL.

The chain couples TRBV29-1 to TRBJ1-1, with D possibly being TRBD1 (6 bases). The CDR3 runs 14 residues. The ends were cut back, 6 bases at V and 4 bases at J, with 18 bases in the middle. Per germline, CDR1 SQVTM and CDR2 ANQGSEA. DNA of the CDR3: TGCAGCGTACTTCCGGGACAAATGGGCACTGAAGCTTTCTTT. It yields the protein CSVLPGQMGTEAFF.

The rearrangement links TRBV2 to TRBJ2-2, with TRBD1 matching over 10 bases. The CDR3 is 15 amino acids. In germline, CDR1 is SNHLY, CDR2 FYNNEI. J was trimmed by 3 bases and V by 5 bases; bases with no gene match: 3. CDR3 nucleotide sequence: TGTGCCAGCAGTCTAGACAGGGGGCACACCGGGGAGCTGTTTTTT. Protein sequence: CASSLDRGHTGELFF.

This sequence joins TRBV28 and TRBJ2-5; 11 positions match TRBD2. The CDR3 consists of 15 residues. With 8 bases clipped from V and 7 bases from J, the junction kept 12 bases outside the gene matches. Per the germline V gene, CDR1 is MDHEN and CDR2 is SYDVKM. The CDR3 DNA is TGTGCCAGCCGACCCTCACTAGCGGGAGTCAGGACCCAGTACTTC. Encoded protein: CASRPSLAGVRTQYF.

CDR3 protein: CSVATATGGNYEQYF. The CDR3 DNA sequence: TGCAGCGTCGCCACCGCGACAGGGGGCAACTACGAGCAGTACTTC. V is TRBV29-1 and J is TRBJ2-7; TRBD1 matches at 10 bases. The CDR3 extends over 15 amino acids. CDR1 and CDR2 from the germline V gene are SQVTM and ANQGSEA. Germline trimming cut 6 bases from V and 3 bases from J; bases unmatched to any gene: 11.

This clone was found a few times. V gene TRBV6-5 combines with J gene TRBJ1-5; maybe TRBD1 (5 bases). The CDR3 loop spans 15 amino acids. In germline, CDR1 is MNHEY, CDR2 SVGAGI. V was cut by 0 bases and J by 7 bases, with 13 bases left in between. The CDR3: CASSYSRLGEQPQHF. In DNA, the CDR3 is TGTGCCAGCAGTTACTCGCGGTTAGGGGAACAGCCCCAGCATTTT.

CDR3 coding DNA: TGTGCCAGCAGCCCGGGGGGGCCGGGGGAGACCCAGTACTTC. Its protein is CASSPGGPGETQYF. The rearrangement uses TRBV7-9 and TRBJ2-5, with 8 bases matching TRBD2. CDR1 and CDR2 (germline): SEHNR, FQNEAQ (reference sequence). The CDR3 runs 14 residues. V dropped 5 bases and J dropped 5; count of bases not matched to a gene: 7. The variable domain in full, completed from reference TRBV7-9 and TRBJ2-5, reads DTGVSQNPRHKITKRGQNVTFRCDPISEHNRLYWYRQTLGQGPEFLTYFQNEAQLEKSRLLSDRFSAERPKGSFSTLEIQRTEQGDSAMYLCASSPGGPGETQYFGPGTRLLVL.

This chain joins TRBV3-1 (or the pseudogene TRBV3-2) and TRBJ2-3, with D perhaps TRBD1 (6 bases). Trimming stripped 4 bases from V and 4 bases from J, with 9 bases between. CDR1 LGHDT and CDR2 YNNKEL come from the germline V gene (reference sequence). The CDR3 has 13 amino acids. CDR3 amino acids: CASSPGHPDTQYF. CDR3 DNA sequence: TGTGCCAGCAGCCCGGGACACCCAGATACGCAGTATTTT.

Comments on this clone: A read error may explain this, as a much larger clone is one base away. CDR3 region: CASSFGQMNTEAFF. The CDR3 bases are TGTGCCAGCAGCTTCGGACAGATGAACACTGAAGCTTTCTTT. This chain links TRBV7-3 with TRBJ1-1; weak D call: TRBD1 (6 bases). V was clipped by 3 bases and J by 0 bases, with 8 bases between them. Germline CDR1 SGHTA, CDR2 FQGTGA. There are 14 residues in the CDR3.

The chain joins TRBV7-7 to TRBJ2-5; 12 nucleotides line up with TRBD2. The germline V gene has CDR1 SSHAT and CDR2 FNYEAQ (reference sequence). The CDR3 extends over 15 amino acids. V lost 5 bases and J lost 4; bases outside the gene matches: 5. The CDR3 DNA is TGTGCCAGCAGCCCGACTAGCGGGAGTGTAGAGACCCAGTACTTC. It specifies CASSPTSGSVETQYF.

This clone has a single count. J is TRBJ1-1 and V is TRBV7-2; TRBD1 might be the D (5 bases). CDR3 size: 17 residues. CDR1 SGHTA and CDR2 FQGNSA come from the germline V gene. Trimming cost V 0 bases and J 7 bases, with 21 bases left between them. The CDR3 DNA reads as TGTGCCAGCAGCTTAGCTGGGGGGACGCCCCCCGTTGGTGAAGCTTTCTTT. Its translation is CASSLAGGTPPVGEAFF.

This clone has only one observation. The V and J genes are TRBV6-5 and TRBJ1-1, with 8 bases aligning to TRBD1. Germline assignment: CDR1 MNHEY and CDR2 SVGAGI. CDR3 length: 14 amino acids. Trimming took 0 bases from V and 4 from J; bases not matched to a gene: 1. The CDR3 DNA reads TGTGCCAGCAGTTACTCTACAGGGGGCACTGAAGCTTTCTTT. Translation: CASSYSTGGTEAFF.

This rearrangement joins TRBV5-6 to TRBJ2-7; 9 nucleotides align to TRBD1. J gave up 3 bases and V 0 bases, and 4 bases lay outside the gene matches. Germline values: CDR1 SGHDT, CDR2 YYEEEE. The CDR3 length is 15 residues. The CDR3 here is CASSLDGTGRYEQYF. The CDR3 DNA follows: TGTGCCAGCAGCTTGGACGGGACAGGGCGCTACGAGCAGTACTTC.